A single sample is the source of the 22 T cell receptor beta chains below, sequenced in a study of a mutant IDH1 vaccine in newly diagnosed glioma (dated by TCRdb to about 2021). Library preparation was by the immunoSEQ multiplex PCR assay. The source is immuneACCESS, and TCRdb retained only in-frame sequences with V and J called. Part of the clones is not carried over; for the studies checked, unresolved V genes explain less than half of this, and the remainder is unexplained. The sample data list around 92,000 clones, and roughly 85% of these were observed just once. Roughly 7.1% of the sample lies in the top ten. The intended sense of this specimen's time point label: baseline, week 1 (first vaccination visit). Taken with the paper, the label for treatment or condition translates to: pre-vaccination baseline after standard-of-care therapy. The sample was PBMCs, taken from a glioma patient treated with radiotherapy, temozolomide or both. These receptor sequences come from a woman aged 50 to 60 with glioma.

The chain has TRBV2 and TRBJ1-2, with 8 bases lining up with TRBD1. The CDR3 loop spans 15 amino acids. Looked up from germline, CDR1 is SNHLY and CDR2 is FYNNEI. V was clipped by 5 bases and J by 4 bases; unmatched bases: 9. The CDR3 protein is CASSLGQGQIYGYTF. The DNA of the CDR3 is TGTGCCAGCAGTCTCGGACAGGGCCAGATCTATGGCTACACCTTC.

The V gene is TRBV11-2, the J gene TRBJ1-1; D gene ambiguous. The CDR3 spans 14 residues. Germline values: CDR1 SGHAT, CDR2 FQNNGV. The germline V and J ends were trimmed by 3 bases and 4 bases, with 12 bases remaining between them. DNA for the CDR3: TGTGCCAGCAGCTTCAGTACAGACGGCACTGAAGCTTTCTTT. Protein sequence: CASSFSTDGTEAFF.

CDR3 DNA sequence: TGTGCCAGCAGTGAATTAGCTGGAATACCGGCGAGAGATACGCAGTATTTT. It specifies CASSELAGIPARDTQYF. The chain recombines TRBV25-1 with TRBJ2-3; the D is unclear. Trimming cost V 1 base and J 5 bases, with 19 bases left between them. Germline V gene lookup returns CDR1 MGHDK and CDR2 SYGVNS. CDR3 length: 17 amino acids. Full variable domain (outside the CDR3, taken from reference TRBV25-1 and TRBJ2-3): EADIYQTPRYLVIGTGKKITLECSQTMGHDKMYWYQQDPGMELHLIHYSYGVNSTEKGDLSSESTVSRIRTEHFPLTLESARPSHTSQYLCASSELAGIPARDTQYFGPGTRLTVL.

The V gene is TRBV5-1, the J gene TRBJ2-2; TRBD2 matches at 12 bases. Looked up from germline, CDR1 is SGHRS and CDR2 is YFSETQ. The CDR3 consists of 17 residues. V lost 3 bases and J lost 0; bases outside the gene matches: 3. DNA of the CDR3: TGCGCCAGCAGCTCTCTAGCGGGGGGGTCGAACACCGGGGAGCTGTTTTTT. This encodes CASSSLAGGSNTGELFF.

A word on this clone: At one boundary the junction diverges from the germline segment, which might be a read error. The rearrangement uses TRBV7-7 and TRBJ2-3; no definite D call. Germline CDR1 SSHAT, CDR2 FNYEAQ (reference sequence). The CDR3 spans 13 residues. Written as DNA, the CDR3 is TGTGCTAGCAGCTTGGAAGGGACAGATACGCAGTATTTT. It codes for CASSLEGTDTQYF.

V usage is TRBV5-1 and J usage is TRBJ1-6; D gene ambiguous. CDR1 SGHRS and CDR2 YFSETQ come from the germline V gene. The V end was cut by 4 bases, the J end by 8 bases, with 13 bases between. CDR3 length equals 14 residues. CDR3 sequence (DNA): TGCGCCAGCAGCGCGAACGTCGGAGATTCACCCCTCCACTTT. Its protein is CASSANVGDSPLHF. Full variable domain (rest looked up from reference TRBV5-1 and TRBJ1-6): KAGVTQTPRYLIKTRGQQVTLSCSPISGHRSVSWYQQTPGQGLQFLFEYFSETQRNKGNFPGRFSGRQFSNSRSEMNVSTLELGDSALYLCASSANVGDSPLHFGNGTRLTVT.

The CDR3 DNA reads TGTGCCAGCAGCAAGTATCAGGGAAAGAAGACTGAAGCTTTCTTT. The encoded protein is CASSKYQGKKTEAFF. This chain uses TRBV21-1 with TRBJ1-1; TRBD1, the D gene given by the table, was not confirmed from the DNA. TRBV21-1 is termed a pseudogene. The CDR3 loop spans 15 amino acids.

Written as DNA, the CDR3 is TGCGCCAGCAGCTTCCCCTCGGGCACAGATACGCAGTATTTT. Residues: CASSFPSGTDTQYF. The V gene is TRBV5-1, the J gene TRBJ2-3; D unclear. The germline V gene has CDR1 SGHRS and CDR2 YFSETQ. The ends were cut back, 2 bases at V and 1 base at J, with 8 bases in the middle. CDR3 length equals 14 residues.

This chain joins TRBV10-2 and TRBJ1-3, with TRBD1 matching over 9 bases. The V and J ends lost 6 bases and 4 bases, in that order; junction bases with no gene match: 4. The germline V gene has CDR1 WSHSY and CDR2 SAAADI. The CDR3 has 14 amino acids. CDR3 amino acids: CASRGDRGGNTIYF. The CDR3 region has the DNA TGCGCCAGCAGAGGCGACAGGGGGGGAAACACCATATATTTT.

For the CDR3, the DNA is TGTGCCAGCTCACCAGAACAGATCAGCTCTGGAAACACCATATATTTT. It specifies CASSPEQISSGNTIYF. V is TRBV18 and J is TRBJ1-3; no firm D call. The V end was cut by 2 bases, the J end by 0 bases, with 11 bases between. Germline V CDR1 and CDR2: KGHSH, LQKENI. CDR3 length: 16 residues.

This sequence joins TRBV10-2 and TRBJ1-6; the match to TRBD1 covers 7 bases. Germline assignment: CDR1 WSHSY and CDR2 SAAADI. V lost 6 bases, J lost 8 bases, and 4 bases stayed unmatched. This CDR3 is built from 13 residues. The CDR3 loop is CASRDRSDSPLHF. The CDR3 DNA reads TGCGCCAGCAGGGACAGGTCCGATTCACCCCTCCACTTT.

This sequence joins TRBV19 and TRBJ2-2; D is ambiguous. The CDR3 length is 12 residues. The ends were cut back, 3 bases at V and 6 bases at J, with 5 bases in the middle. In germline, CDR1 is LNHDA, CDR2 SQIVND (reference sequence). This chain's CDR3 is CASSIRPGELFF. The CDR3 DNA reads as TGTGCCAGTAGTATCCGACCCGGGGAGCTGTTTTTT.

The chain has TRBV6-5 and TRBJ1-4; a possible D gene is TRBD1 (5 bases). Between the trimmed V and J ends, which lost 0 bases and 0 bases, there was a span of 8 bases. The CDR3 consists of 16 residues. Germline V gives CDR1 MNHEY, CDR2 SVGAGI. The CDR3: CASSYSTASTNEKLFF. In DNA form, the CDR3 reads TGTGCCAGCAGTTACTCGACAGCCTCAACTAATGAAAAACTGTTTTTT.

The gene calls are TRBV7-2 and TRBJ1-2; 9 nucleotides agree with TRBD1. V lost 5 bases and J lost 3; bases outside the gene matches: 13. CDR1 SGHTA and CDR2 FQGNSA come from the germline V gene. The CDR3 consists of 17 residues. The DNA of the CDR3 is TGTGCCAGCAGCCCTCGCCCCGACAGGGGGATACACTATGGCTACACCTTC. Its protein is CASSPRPDRGIHYGYTF. Based on the CDR3 plus reference TRBV7-2 and TRBJ1-2, the full variable domain is GAGVSQSPSNKVTEKGKDVELRCDPISGHTALYWYRQSLGQGLEFLIYFQGNSAPDKSGLPSDRFSAERTGGSVSTLTIQRTQQEDSAVYLCASSPRPDRGIHYGYTFGSGTRLTVV.

The table lists this clone with a few counts. The J gene is TRBJ2-2, the V gene TRBV7-2, with unresolved D. Germline V gene lookup returns CDR1 SGHTA and CDR2 FQGNSA. This CDR3 is 15 amino acids long. V lost 5 bases, J lost 1 base, and 11 bases lay in between. CDR3: CASSPATVNTGELFF. The CDR3 nucleotides read TGTGCCAGCAGCCCCGCTACGGTGAACACCGGGGAGCTGTTTTTT.

V gene TRBV9 combines with J gene TRBJ1-6; maybe TRBD1 (6 bases). Germline assignment: CDR1 SGDLS and CDR2 YYNGEE. The CDR3 totals 14 residues. V was cut by 4 bases and J by 11 bases, with 16 bases left in between. CDR3 region: CASSFLEAGAPLHF. In DNA, the CDR3 is TGTGCCAGCAGCTTCCTCGAGGCAGGGGCACCCCTCCACTTT.

This chain links TRBV7-8 with TRBJ1-1; 7 bases fit TRBD1. This CDR3 has 15 residues. With V trimmed by 5 bases and J by 0 bases, 6 bases remained unmatched. Germline CDR1 is SGHVS and CDR2 is FQNEAQ. The CDR3 region is CASSPRQGVNTEAFF. The CDR3 bases are TGTGCCAGCAGCCCCAGACAGGGTGTGAACACTGAAGCTTTCTTT. The whole variable domain, filled in from reference TRBV7-8 and TRBJ1-1, reads GAGVSQSPRYKVAKRGQDVALRCDPISGHVSLFWYQQALGQGPEFLTYFQNEAQLDKSGLPSDRFFAERPEGSVSTLKIQRTQQEDSAVYLCASSPRQGVNTEAFFGQGTRLTVV.

This chain links TRBV5-1 with TRBJ1-1, with a weak D call TRBD1 (5 bases). Trimming took off 5 bases at V and 6 bases at J, with 14 bases between the two ends. Germline CDR1 reads SGHRS; CDR2 reads YFSETQ. The CDR3 has 13 residues. The CDR3: CASSQGGESEAFF. DNA of the CDR3: TGCGCCAGCAGTCAGGGAGGGGAGTCTGAAGCTTTCTTT.

This chain links TRBV7-9 with TRBJ2-7; 8 bases fit TRBD2. The germline V gene has CDR1 SEHNR and CDR2 FQNEAQ (reference sequence). This CDR3 contains 15 residues. J gave up 6 bases and V 1 base, and 8 bases lay outside the gene matches. Written as DNA, the CDR3 is TGTGCCAGCAGCTTAGTCGGGGGGGGGATTCGCGAGCAGTACTTC. Protein product: CASSLVGGGIREQYF.

The table lists this clone with a count of one. The rearrangement joins TRBV25-1 to TRBJ2-2; 12 nucleotides align to TRBD1. With V trimmed by 5 bases and J by 6 bases, 7 bases remained unmatched. Germline V lookup: CDR1 MGHDK, CDR2 SYGVNS. This CDR3 region has 16 residues. The DNA of the CDR3 is TGTGCCAGCAGTAACCCGGGACAGGGGGCCGCCGGGGAGCTGTTTTTT. As protein: CASSNPGQGAAGELFF.

J is TRBJ1-1 and V is TRBV29-1; 7 nucleotides agree with TRBD1. CDR3 length: 15 amino acids. The ends lost 7 bases at V and 0 bases at J; junction bases unmatched: 11. CDR1 and CDR2 from the germline V gene are SQVTM and ANQGSEA. CDR3 residues: CSGTGTVTMNTEAFF. The CDR3 region has the DNA TGCAGCGGAACAGGGACAGTTACGATGAACACTGAAGCTTTCTTT. Full variable domain (remainder filled in from reference TRBV29-1 and TRBJ1-1): SAVISQKPSRDICQRGTSLTIQCQVDSQVTMMFWYRQQPGQSLTLIATANQGSEATYESGFVIDKFPISRPNLTFSTLTVSNMSPEDSSIYLCSGTGTVTMNTEAFFGQGTRLTVV.

J is TRBJ1-5 and V is TRBV21-1. TRBV21-1 is tagged as a pseudogene. This CDR3 is 17 amino acids long. CDR3 in amino acids: CASSKVYEGGADQPQHF. CDR3 sequence (DNA): TGTGCCAGCAGCAAAGTTTATGAGGGCGGCGCTGATCAGCCCCAGCATTTT.